The next 8 T cell receptor beta chains were all read from a single sample in a study of cytomegalovirus exposure and HLA in healthy donors. PCR primers comprised 60 Vbeta and 13 Jbeta primers. Sequencing was performed with immunoSEQ multiplex PCR; in TCRdb, only in-frame clones are kept and a portion is missing. The sample records approximately 100,000 clones, about 79% being singletons. Sequencing was done on a sample of PBMCs. These receptors were collected from a middle-aged man in good health and CMV-seropositive.

The genes are TRBV5-6 and TRBJ2-3, with D maybe TRBD2 (5 bases). Trimming stripped 4 bases from V and 3 bases from J, with 12 bases between. This CDR3 has 14 amino acids. CDR1 and CDR2 (germline): SGHDT, YYEEEE. The CDR3 protein is CASSLTGSTDTQYF. CDR3 sequence (DNA): TGTGCCAGCAGCCTGACGGGGAGTACAGATACGCAGTATTTT.

This sequence joins TRBV27 and TRBJ2-2; 8 nucleotides agree with TRBD1. In germline, CDR1 is MNHEY, CDR2 SMNVEV (reference sequence). V was clipped by 5 bases and J by 7 bases; unmatched bases: 12. The CDR3 loop spans 16 amino acids. This CDR3 reads CASSPGQGFFFGELFF. DNA of the CDR3: TGTGCCAGCAGTCCAGGACAGGGCTTTTTCTTCGGGGAGCTGTTTTTT.

V and J are TRBV5-4 and TRBJ1-5, with D maybe TRBD1 (6 bases). V was clipped by 0 bases and J by 1 base, with 14 bases between them. CDR3 length: 17 residues. Germline CDR1 SGHNT, CDR2 YYREEE (reference sequence). CDR3 coding DNA: TGTGCCAGCAGCTTGGGGCCTGGGGGCGGGAGCAATCAGCCCCAGCATTTT. Translating gives CASSLGPGGGSNQPQHF.

The V call is TRBV6-5, the J call TRBJ2-1; possible D gene TRBD2, 5 bases. The V gene lost 1 base and the J gene lost 8 bases, with 18 bases spanning the gap. The germline V gene encodes CDR1 MNHEY and CDR2 SVGAGI. The CDR3 has 16 amino acids. CDR3 loop: CASSYLARATGDEQFF. The CDR3 DNA is TGTGCCAGCAGTTACTTGGCGCGAGCCACCGGGGATGAGCAGTTCTTC.

The chain is built from TRBV2 and TRBJ2-5; no reliable D call. The CDR3 extends over 13 amino acids. The germline gives CDR1 SNHLY, CDR2 FYNNEI. V was trimmed by 6 bases and J by 7 bases, leaving 15 bases between them. CDR3 protein: CASSRPSRVTQYF. Written as DNA, the CDR3 is TGTGCCAGCAGCCGGCCCAGCCGGGTGACCCAGTACTTC.

The rearrangement joins TRBV9 to TRBJ1-1; 10 bases fit TRBD1. This CDR3 has 13 residues. From germline, CDR1 is SGDLS and CDR2 YYNGEE. Trimming took 3 bases from V and 10 from J; bases not matched to a gene: 6. The CDR3 here is CASSARDRGSAFF. CDR3 DNA: TGTGCCAGCAGCGCCCGGGACAGGGGATCAGCTTTCTTT.

As DNA, the CDR3 is TGTGCCTGGGTAGCGGGAGTGAACACCGGGGAGCTGTTTTTT. Translation gives CAWVAGVNTGELFF. This chain connects TRBV30 to TRBJ2-2; TRBD2 matches 9 bases. The junction had 2 bases not matched to a gene; V was cut back by 5 bases and J by 1 base. This CDR3 contains 14 residues. Germline CDR1 and CDR2: GTSNPN and SVGIG (reference sequence).

This clone was seen a few times. This rearrangement joins TRBV5-8 to TRBJ2-2; the D gene is possibly TRBD2 (5 bases). CDR1 is SGHTS, CDR2 YDEGEE, per germline. The length of the CDR3 is 15 residues. V was shortened by 3 bases and J by 4 bases, with 13 bases between the two germline ends. This CDR3 is CASSSLRGRTGELFF. In DNA, the CDR3 is TGTGCCAGCAGCTCCCTCCGGGGTCGCACCGGGGAGCTGTTTTTT.